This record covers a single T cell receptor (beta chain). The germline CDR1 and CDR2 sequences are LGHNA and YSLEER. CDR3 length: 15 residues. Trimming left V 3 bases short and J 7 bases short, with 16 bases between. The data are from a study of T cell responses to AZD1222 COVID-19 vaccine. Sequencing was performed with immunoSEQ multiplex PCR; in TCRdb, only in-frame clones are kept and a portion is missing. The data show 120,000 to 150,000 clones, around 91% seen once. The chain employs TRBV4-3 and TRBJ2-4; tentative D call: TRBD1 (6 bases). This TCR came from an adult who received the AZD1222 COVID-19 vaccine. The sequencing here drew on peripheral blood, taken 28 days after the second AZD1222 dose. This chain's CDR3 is CASSQTRARGNIQYF. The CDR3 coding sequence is TGCGCCAGCAGCCAGACCCGGGCGAGGGGGAACATTCAGTACTTC.